The next 23 T cell receptor beta chains were all read from a single sample in a study of early stage breast cancer tumors listed by TCRdb under 2017. The library was made by the immunoSEQ multiplex PCR assay. TCRdb re-hosts the immuneACCESS table, in-frame sequences only. Its copies lack some clones; in the studies checked, an unresolved V gene accounts for under half of them, and the cause for the rest is not known. The sample table records under 13,000 clones; about four fifths of these occur just once. The ten most abundant clones make up approximately 15% of the sample. The sample comprised breast tumor tissue. The receptor source for this set is an older person with breast cancer.

V and J are TRBV5-1 and TRBJ1-2; D might be TRBD1 (5 bases). The V and J ends lost 5 bases and 1 base respectively, with 15 bases between them. The CDR3 length is 15 residues. The germline CDR1 and CDR2 sequences are SGHRS and YFSETQ. The CDR3 coding sequence is TGCGCCAGCAGTGACAGAGGCGCAAGTAACTATGGCTACACCTTC. It is translated as CASSDRGASNYGYTF.

The gene calls are TRBV6-6 and TRBJ2-7; 7 bases line up with TRBD2. CDR1 is MNHNY and CDR2 is SVGAGI in the germline V gene (reference sequence). After removal of 3 bases from V and 2 bases from J, the junction contained 7 bases not matched to a gene. The length of the CDR3 is 15 residues. CDR3 in DNA: TGTGCCAGCAGTTATCCCGGGACTATGACCTACGAGCAGTACTTC. Residues: CASSYPGTMTYEQYF.

By sample fraction, this clone is medium-sized. The V gene is TRBV19, the J gene TRBJ2-1; TRBD1 matches 9 bases. CDR1 is LNHDA and CDR2 is SQIVND in the germline V gene (reference sequence). V lost 7 bases, J lost 7 bases, and 11 bases stayed unmatched. This CDR3 spans 15 amino acids. CDR3 bases: TGTGCCAGTATCCCACCGGGACAGGGTACGAATGAGCAGTTCTTC. Protein product: CASIPPGQGTNEQFF.

This chain uses TRBV11-2 with TRBJ2-2; 9 nucleotides align to TRBD1. The CDR3 extends over 15 amino acids. After removal of 3 bases from V and 1 base from J, the junction contained 0 bases not matched to a gene. CDR1 and CDR2 (germline): SGHAT, FQNNGV. The CDR3 here is CASSLDRGNTGELFF. The CDR3 nucleotides are TGTGCCAGCAGCTTGGACAGGGGGAACACCGGGGAGCTGTTTTTT. Looking up the rest from reference TRBV11-2 and TRBJ2-2 gives the full variable domain: EAGVAQSPRYKIIEKRQSVAFWCNPISGHATLYWYQQILGQGPKLLIQFQNNGVVDDSQLPKDRFSAERLKGVDSTLKIQPAKLEDSAVYLCASSLDRGNTGELFFGEGSRLTVL.

The CDR3 region has the DNA TGCGCCAGCAGCTACGACACTAACTATGGCTACACCTTC. It translates to CASSYDTNYGYTF. The chain links TRBV5-1 to TRBJ1-2; D uncertain. This CDR3 has 13 amino acids. Trimming cost V 3 bases and J 0 bases, with 6 bases left between them. The germline V gene encodes CDR1 SGHRS and CDR2 YFSETQ.

The chain links TRBV19 to TRBJ1-1; D possibly corresponds to TRBD1 (6 bases). Germline CDR1 reads LNHDA; CDR2 reads SQIVND (reference sequence). With 7 bases removed from V and 1 base from J, the gap between germline ends came to 19 bases. The CDR3 has 16 amino acids. The CDR3 loop is CASMGASTMRNTEAFF. CDR3 bases: TGTGCCAGTATGGGGGCGTCGACGATGCGGAACACTGAAGCTTTCTTT.

The gene calls are TRBV2 and TRBJ2-5; TRBD2 agrees at 8 bases. The CDR3 runs 20 residues. V was clipped by 4 bases and J by 2 bases; unmatched bases: 21. The germline CDR1 and CDR2 sequences are SNHLY and FYNNEI. The CDR3 is CASSGISGILADTNQETQYF. CDR3 in DNA: TGTGCCAGCAGTGGCATAAGTGGGATACTAGCGGACACAAATCAAGAGACCCAGTACTTC.

This clone is termed medium-sized. The J gene is TRBJ2-1, the V gene TRBV7-2; TRBD2 aligns across 13 bases. Trimming removed 5 bases from V and 6 bases from J; junction bases left unmatched: 7. Germline V CDR1 and CDR2: SGHTA, FQGNSA. CDR3 length equals 16 residues. The CDR3 sequence is CASSRYTSGGGNEQFF. The CDR3 coding sequence is TGTGCCAGCAGCCGCTATACTAGCGGGGGGGGCAATGAGCAGTTCTTC.

The chain joins TRBV11-1 to TRBJ2-1; 7 bases align to TRBD2. V was clipped by 6 bases and J by 3 bases; unmatched bases: 2. Germline CDR1 and CDR2: SGHAT and FQDESV (reference sequence). The CDR3 contains 13 residues. The CDR3 is CASRLALYNEQFF. In DNA form, the CDR3 reads TGTGCCAGCAGACTAGCGCTCTACAATGAGCAGTTCTTC.

This chain joins TRBV19 and TRBJ1-5; 9 bases map to TRBD1. The length of the CDR3 is 15 residues. Germline values: CDR1 LNHDA, CDR2 SQIVND (reference sequence). V trimming: 5 bases; J trimming: 5 bases; junction bases outside the gene matches: 7. CDR3 in amino acids: CASSLGDRDDQPQHF. CDR3 nucleotides: TGTGCCAGTAGTCTCGGGGACAGGGACGATCAGCCCCAGCATTTT.

The gene calls are TRBV7-2 and TRBJ1-1; 7 bases agree with TRBD1. Trimming at V came to 3 bases and at J to 3 bases, leaving 1 base not matched to a gene. The CDR3 consists of 13 residues. CDR1 is SGHTA and CDR2 is FQGNSA in the germline V gene. The CDR3 DNA reads as TGTGCCAGCAGCTTTACAGGGGACACTGAAGCTTTCTTT. Translation: CASSFTGDTEAFF.

The chain combines TRBV6-5 with TRBJ1-2; D remains ambiguous. CDR1 is MNHEY and CDR2 is SVGAGI in the germline V gene. CDR3 length: 13 amino acids. V was trimmed by 0 bases and J by 7 bases, leaving 9 bases between them. The CDR3 DNA sequence: TGTGCCAGCAGTTACTCGATCGTGAGTGGCTACACCTTC. Translating it yields CASSYSIVSGYTF.

This sequence joins TRBV7-2 and TRBJ1-4; D call uncertain. The CDR3 covers 15 residues. The germline CDR1 and CDR2 sequences are SGHTA and FQGNSA. V was shortened by 5 bases and J by 0 bases, with 10 bases between the two germline ends. CDR3 DNA: TGTGCCAGCAGCAGGAGTTCAACAACTAATGAAAAACTGTTTTTT. It specifies CASSRSSTTNEKLFF.

This clone has just a few counts. The V and J genes are TRBV7-8 and TRBJ1-2; 7 positions match TRBD1. Germline V gives CDR1 SGHVS, CDR2 FQNEAQ. J lost 0 bases, V lost 1 base, and 14 bases had no gene match. The CDR3 has 19 amino acids. The CDR3, as DNA: TGTGCCAGCAGCTTAGTTTTGCTTCCCGGGACAGCCTCTAACTATGGCTACACCTTC. Its protein product is CASSLVLLPGTASNYGYTF.

The rearrangement uses TRBV18 and TRBJ1-1; the match to TRBD1 covers 7 bases. CDR3 length equals 15 residues. With 3 bases clipped from V and 1 base from J, the junction kept 5 bases outside the gene matches. CDR1 and CDR2 (germline): KGHSH, LQKENI. The CDR3 here is CASSPPGTANTEAFF. CDR3 coding DNA: TGTGCCAGCTCACCCCCCGGGACAGCGAACACTGAAGCTTTCTTT.

The chain carries TRBV19 and TRBJ1-1, with TRBD1 as a possible D gene (5 bases). Trimming cost V 1 base and J 1 base, with 16 bases left between them. CDR1 and CDR2 (germline): LNHDA, SQIVND (reference sequence). The CDR3 totals 17 residues. This CDR3 reads CASSIGPGGWTNTEAFF. In nucleotides, the CDR3 is TGTGCCAGTAGTATAGGGCCGGGGGGTTGGACGAACACTGAAGCTTTCTTT.

The V gene is TRBV28, the J gene TRBJ1-5; D call uncertain. V lost 6 bases, J lost 5 bases, and 23 bases lay in between. CDR3 length equals 17 residues. Germline lookup yields CDR1 MDHEN and CDR2 SYDVKM. Written as DNA, the CDR3 is TGTGCCAGCAGCCTAAACCACCCGGCGGCTTCCTATCAGCCCCAGCATTTT. Translated: CASSLNHPAASYQPQHF.

The V gene is TRBV29-1, the J gene TRBJ2-5; 7 bases are a match to TRBD2. The CDR3 is 13 amino acids. Germline loops: CDR1 SQVTM, CDR2 ANQGSEA. Trimming removed 4 bases from V and 5 bases from J; junction bases left unmatched: 7. In DNA, the CDR3 is TGCAGCGTTGCGGTAGTGGGAGGGGAGACCCAGTACTTC. Its translation is CSVAVVGGETQYF.

The chain carries TRBV5-6 and TRBJ1-2; D ambiguous. The CDR3 is 13 residues long. V was cut by 0 bases and J by 4 bases, with 7 bases left in between. The germline V gene has CDR1 SGHDT and CDR2 YYEEEE. CDR3 region: CASSLGGLYGYTF. In DNA, the CDR3 is TGTGCCAGCAGCTTGGGAGGCCTCTATGGCTACACCTTC.

The rearrangement uses TRBV6-6 and TRBJ1-1; no firm D call. In germline, CDR1 is MNHNY, CDR2 SVGAGI (reference sequence). CDR3 length: 13 residues. The V and J ends lost 6 bases and 0 bases respectively, with 8 bases between them. CDR3 protein: CASRLSMNTEAFF. The CDR3 DNA follows: TGTGCCAGCAGGCTCTCTATGAACACTGAAGCTTTCTTT.

V gene TRBV4-1 combines with J gene TRBJ2-1; 8 nucleotides agree with TRBD1. Per the germline V gene, CDR1 is MGHRA and CDR2 is YSYEKL. V dropped 4 bases and J dropped 1; count of bases not matched to a gene: 3. The CDR3 is 15 residues long. The CDR3 loop reads CASSRGQGSYNEQFF. The CDR3 DNA follows: TGCGCCAGCAGCCGAGGACAGGGATCCTACAATGAGCAGTTCTTC.

There are a few counts of this clone. Here the CDR3 reads CASSLRGGGEAFF. The CDR3 coding sequence is TGTGCCAGCAGCTTACGAGGAGGCGGTGAAGCTTTCTTT. The rearrangement joins TRBV13 to TRBJ1-1; D call uncertain. The CDR3 has 13 amino acids. The germline V and J ends were trimmed by 2 bases and 7 bases, with 11 bases remaining between them. Germline V gene lookup returns CDR1 PRHDT and CDR2 FYEKMQ (reference sequence).

The sample holds a few counts of this clone. The gene calls are TRBV9 and TRBJ2-3, with 7 bases that match TRBD2. This CDR3 region has 16 residues. Germline V gene lookup returns CDR1 SGDLS and CDR2 YYNGEE. The junction had 9 bases not matched to a gene; V was cut back by 3 bases and J by 2 bases. This CDR3 reads CASSAYSGAHTDTQYF. The CDR3, as DNA: TGTGCCAGCAGCGCCTACAGCGGGGCTCACACAGATACGCAGTATTTT.